The clone carrying this T cell receptor beta chain was counted many times. The CDR3 length is 15 residues. Trimming stripped 2 bases from V and 3 bases from J, with 11 bases between. CDR1 MNHEY and CDR2 SMNVEV come from the germline V gene (reference sequence). The time point is: newly diagnosed GD, antithyroid drugs for less than 3 months. Construction of the TCR library relied on RNA isolated from PBMCs. Construction of TCR beta libraries relied on iRepertoire HTBI primers and on Arm-PCR targeting CDR3 regions. A single record per CDR3 protein comes from TCRdb applying MiXCR to the multiplex PCR reads. The sample lists 370,000 or so distinct CDR3 sequences, roughly 15% seen once, with around 20% in the top ten. This sample is drawn from a study of regulatory T cells in long-lasting Graves disease. The overall study: Those Graves' patients who were newly diagnosed had been on antithyroid drugs under 3 months.

This same sample was also taken into another study, of T cells in Graves' hyperthyroidism and ophthalmopathy. From that second work: HTBI primers drove first-round RT-PCR of the TCR CDR3. Stable hyperthyroidism was told apart from ophthalmopathy by a model built on 13 V-J features.

This specimen consisted of peripheral blood mononuclear cells (PBMCs), obtained at new diagnosis, from a patient treated with antithyroid drugs. This clonotype was sampled from a young woman with Graves disease. The rearrangement links TRBV27 to TRBJ2-1; D ambiguous. The CDR3 sequence: CASSLLPLFYNEQFF. Here the CDR3 DNA reads TGTGCCAGCAGTTTACTCCCCCTTTTCTACAATGAGCAGTTCTTC.